A single sample is the source of the 19 T cell receptor beta chains below, sequenced in a study of blood T cell repertoires in COVID-19. Clones were sequenced by immunoSEQ multiplex PCR, and TCRdb holds only the in-frame ones, with some missing. Here the sample spans roughly 79,000 clones, roughly four fifths being singletons. Sequences were obtained from peripheral blood. These receptors came from a human donor in a cohort sampled during active COVID-19.

This clone was counted a single time. The chain employs TRBV11-1 and TRBJ2-5; D possibly corresponds to TRBD1 (6 bases). Trimming stripped 2 bases from V and 5 bases from J, with 15 bases between. Germline CDR1 and CDR2: SGHAT and FQDESV (reference sequence). The CDR3 has 15 amino acids. DNA for the CDR3: TGTGCCAGCAGCTTAAGGCTCAGGGGATCGGAGACCCAGTACTTC. Encoded protein: CASSLRLRGSETQYF.

The chain has TRBV5-8 and TRBJ1-1; the match to TRBD1 covers 8 bases. CDR3 size: 15 residues. With V trimmed by 4 bases and J by 4 bases, 9 bases remained unmatched. Germline V gene data show CDR1 as SGHTS and CDR2 as YDEGEE. The CDR3 protein is CASSPYGQGATEAFF. CDR3 nucleotides: TGTGCCAGCAGCCCCTACGGACAGGGAGCCACTGAAGCTTTCTTT. The full variable domain, with the rest looked up from reference TRBV5-8 and TRBJ1-1, is EAGVTQSPTHLIKTRGQQATLRCSPISGHTSVYWYQQALGLGLQFLLWYDEGEERNRGNFPPRFSGRQFPNYSSELNVNALELEDSALYLCASSPYGQGATEAFFGQGTRLTVV.

This chain uses TRBV5-1 with TRBJ1-1, with 7 bases lining up with TRBD1. The germline CDR1 and CDR2 sequences are SGHRS and YFSETQ. The CDR3 extends over 14 amino acids. Losses at the gene ends were 7 bases for V and 6 bases for J; bases not matched to a gene: 12. The CDR3 bases are TGCGCCAGCCGCCCCCGACAGGGTGTGCCTGAAGCTTTCTTT. The encoded protein is CASRPRQGVPEAFF.

J is TRBJ2-7 and V is TRBV10-2; 9 nucleotides line up with TRBD1. CDR1 WSHSY and CDR2 SAAADI come from the germline V gene. V gave up 7 bases and J gave up 1 base; unmatched junction bases: 5. The CDR3 runs 14 residues. The CDR3 region is CASTSGQGSYEQYF. The CDR3 nucleotides are TGCGCCAGCACCTCGGGACAGGGTTCCTACGAGCAGTACTTC.

This clone was seen just once. CDR3 amino acids: CATSRDGTYEQYF. The CDR3 DNA follows: TGTGCCACCTCGCGGGACGGTACCTACGAGCAGTACTTC. This chain links TRBV10-3 with TRBJ2-7; TRBD2 might be the D (6 bases). CDR3 length: 13 amino acids. V was cut by 10 bases and J by 2 bases, with 15 bases left in between. Per germline, CDR1 ENHRY and CDR2 SYGVKD.

The J gene is TRBJ2-1, the V gene TRBV9; 9 nucleotides match TRBD1. Per the germline V gene, CDR1 is SGDLS and CDR2 is YYNGEE. The CDR3 has 15 amino acids. With 4 bases clipped from V and 1 base from J, the junction kept 3 bases outside the gene matches. The CDR3 DNA reads as TGTGCCAGCAGCCTTGGACAGGGGTCCTACAATGAGCAGTTCTTC. This gives the protein CASSLGQGSYNEQFF.

Turning to this clone: The same CDR3 is also encoded by other DNA sequences in this sample. The gene calls are TRBV6-6 and TRBJ2-7; D is unclear. Germline values: CDR1 MNHNY, CDR2 SVGAGI (reference sequence). The CDR3 has 12 residues. V was cut by 2 bases and J by 4 bases, with 6 bases left in between. CDR3 amino acids: CASSYREYEQYF. The CDR3 DNA follows: TGTGCCAGCAGTTACAGAGAGTACGAGCAGTACTTC.

This sequence joins TRBV3-1 (or the pseudogene TRBV3-2) and TRBJ1-1; D is uncertain. Trimming took 4 bases from V and 0 from J, leaving 9 bases between them. This CDR3 comprises 14 residues. Germline V lookup: CDR1 LGHDT, CDR2 YNNKEL (reference sequence). The CDR3 region is CASSPSLMNTEAFF. CDR3 DNA sequence: TGTGCCAGCAGCCCGAGCCTCATGAACACTGAAGCTTTCTTT.

This clone was found once. The chain joins TRBV15 to TRBJ2-7, with D tentatively TRBD2 (5 bases). Germline-derived CDR1 and CDR2 are LNHNV and YYDKDF (reference sequence). This CDR3 region has 15 residues. Trimming left V 2 bases short and J 3 bases short, with 14 bases between. The CDR3 is CATSRPAGVVYEQYF. The CDR3 DNA is TGTGCCACCAGCAGACCGGCCGGGGTAGTCTACGAGCAGTACTTC. Full variable domain (missing parts from reference TRBV15 and TRBJ2-7): DAMVIQNPRYQVTQFGKPVTLSCSQTLNHNVMYWYQQKSSQAPKLLFHYYDKDFNNEADTPDNFQSRRPNTSFCFLDIRSPGLGDTAMYLCATSRPAGVVYEQYFGPGTRLTVT.

This clone was detected a few times. The V call is TRBV9, the J call TRBJ2-7; 8 bases match TRBD1. The CDR3 length is 15 residues. V shed 3 bases, J shed 2 bases, and the junction held 7 bases outside the gene matches. Germline V gene sequence: CDR1 SGDLS, CDR2 YYNGEE. The CDR3 reads CASSAYRGNTYEQYF. The CDR3 coding sequence is TGTGCCAGCAGCGCCTACAGGGGGAACACCTACGAGCAGTACTTC.

This chain connects TRBV4-1 to TRBJ1-5; D gene ambiguous. The CDR3 is made up of 15 amino acids. Per germline, CDR1 MGHRA and CDR2 YSYEKL. V was cut by 6 bases and J by 0 bases, with 12 bases left in between. CDR3 DNA sequence: TGCGCCAGCAGTCGACATGTGGATAGCAATCAGCCCCAGCATTTT. Its translation: CASSRHVDSNQPQHF.

This clone is a singleton in its sample. The chain employs TRBV19 and TRBJ2-3; 9 nucleotides agree with TRBD2. CDR3 size: 14 residues. The junction had 7 bases not matched to a gene; V was cut back by 8 bases and J by 4 bases. Germline assignment: CDR1 LNHDA and CDR2 SQIVND (reference sequence). CDR3 nucleotide sequence: TGTGCCAGTTCTGAGACTAGCGGTGCAGATACGCAGTATTTT. Protein product: CASSETSGADTQYF. The entire variable domain, with the rest obtained from reference TRBV19 and TRBJ2-3, is as follows: DGGITQSPKYLFRKEGQNVTLSCEQNLNHDAMYWYRQDPGQGLRLIYYSQIVNDFQKGDIAEGYSVSREKKESFPLTVTSAQKNPTAFYLCASSETSGADTQYFGPGTRLTVL.

V and J are TRBV5-5 and TRBJ1-2, with D unclear. Looked up from germline, CDR1 is SGHKS and CDR2 is YYEKEE (reference sequence). CDR3 size: 17 residues. The germline V and J ends were trimmed by 3 bases and 6 bases, with 24 bases remaining between them. The CDR3 protein is CASSSKEIRQIHDGYTF. DNA for the CDR3: TGTGCCAGCAGCTCGAAAGAGATCAGGCAAATCCACGATGGCTACACCTTC.

The gene calls are TRBV19 and TRBJ1-4; a possible D gene is TRBD1 (5 bases). The V and J ends lost 5 bases and 2 bases respectively, with 15 bases between them. The germline gives CDR1 LNHDA, CDR2 SQIVND (reference sequence). The CDR3 sequence is 16 residues long. CDR3 nucleotides: TGTGCCAGTAGTCCCGGGAAGGGGAGGACTAATGAAAAACTGTTTTTT. This sequence encodes CASSPGKGRTNEKLFF.

The chain carries TRBV9 and TRBJ1-1; 9 nucleotides align to TRBD1. Looked up from germline, CDR1 is SGDLS and CDR2 is YYNGEE. J was trimmed by 0 bases and V by 4 bases; bases with no gene match: 13. The CDR3 length is 18 residues. The DNA for the CDR3 is TGTGCCAGCAGCCGCGGACAGGGGCGCACCCTCTTGAACACTGAAGCTTTCTTT. Translated: CASSRGQGRTLLNTEAFF.

The gene calls are TRBV12-3 or TRBV12-4 and TRBJ1-1; a possible D gene is TRBD1 (6 bases). This CDR3 has 13 amino acids. V lost 6 bases and J lost 1, with 9 bases in between. CDR3 residues: CASSGQPNTEAFF. DNA of the CDR3: TGTGCCAGCAGCGGACAGCCGAACACTGAAGCTTTCTTT.

The chain recombines TRBV4-2 with TRBJ1-5; D is unresolved. The CDR3 is 14 amino acids. The germline gives CDR1 LGHNA, CDR2 YNFKEQ. V shed 1 base and J shed 2 bases, with 6 bases lying between them. CDR3 sequence: CASSQGEGNQPQHF. The CDR3 nucleotides are TGTGCCAGCAGCCAAGGAGAAGGCAATCAGCCCCAGCATTTT.

The chain joins TRBV6-2 or TRBV6-3 to TRBJ2-1, with 8 bases aligning to TRBD2. The CDR3 sequence is 13 residues long. V trimming: 4 bases; J trimming: 9 bases; junction bases outside the gene matches: 5. CDR1 is MNHEY, CDR2 SVGEGT, per germline. The CDR3 bases are TGTGCCAGCAGTTCCCGGGGGGGCGTTGAGCAGTTCTTC. It codes for CASSSRGGVEQFF.

This clone has just a few counts. This chain uses TRBV30 with TRBJ1-1; the D gene is possibly TRBD1 (5 bases). Germline CDR1 is GTSNPN and CDR2 is SVGIG (reference sequence). The CDR3 runs 17 residues. The V gene lost 4 bases and the J gene lost 5 bases, with 26 bases spanning the gap. The CDR3 DNA reads as TGTGCCTGGATTCGCTCTAGTAGGGGTCAGGCGAGGACTGAAGCTTTCTTT. Translation: CAWIRSSRGQARTEAFF.